What follows is one T cell receptor beta chain and its context. Its antigen remains unknown. In the library, individual cDNA molecules carried attached unique molecular identifiers. MiXCR was run by TCRdb on the 5' RACE reads, yielding one entry per CDR3 protein. This repertoire shows tens of thousands of distinct CDR3 sequences, roughly 5.7% found once; its top ten account for roughly 8.4%. These data originate in a study of early T cells in non-severe SARS-CoV-2 infection. Overall study results and limits: Anti-spike CD8 responses were favored by VDJdb matching, which missed private and CD4 specificities.

Germline CDR1 SGHVS, CDR2 FNYEAQ. CDR3 length: 16 residues. V lost 5 bases and J lost 6; bases outside the gene matches: 8. Input material: whole blood. The receptor was derived from an adult who was a healthcare worker with PCR-confirmed SARS-CoV-2 infection or an uninfected control (not recorded which). The chain is built from TRBV7-6 and TRBJ1-6; 9 bases are shared with TRBD1. CDR3 amino acids: CASSLRTGAINSPLHF. The CDR3 DNA reads as TGTGCCAGCAGCCTCAGGACAGGGGCGATTAATTCACCCCTCCACTTT.